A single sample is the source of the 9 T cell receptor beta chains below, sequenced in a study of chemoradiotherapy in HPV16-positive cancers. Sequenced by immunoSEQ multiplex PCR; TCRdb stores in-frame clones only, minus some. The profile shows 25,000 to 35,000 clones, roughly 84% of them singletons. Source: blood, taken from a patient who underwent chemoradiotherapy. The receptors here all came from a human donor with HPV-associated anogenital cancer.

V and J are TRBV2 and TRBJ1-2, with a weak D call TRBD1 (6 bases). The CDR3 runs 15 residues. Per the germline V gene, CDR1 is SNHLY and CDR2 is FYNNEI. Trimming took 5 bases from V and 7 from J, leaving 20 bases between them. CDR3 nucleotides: TGTGCCAGCAGTCGAAGCGGGGAGACAGGAGGTGGCTACACCTTC. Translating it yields CASSRSGETGGGYTF. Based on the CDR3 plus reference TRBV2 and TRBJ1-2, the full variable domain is EPEVTQTPSHQVTQMGQEVILRCVPISNHLYFYWYRQILGQKVEFLVSFYNNEISEKSEIFDDQFSVERPDGSNFTLKIRSTKLEDSAMYFCASSRSGETGGGYTFGSGTRLTVV.

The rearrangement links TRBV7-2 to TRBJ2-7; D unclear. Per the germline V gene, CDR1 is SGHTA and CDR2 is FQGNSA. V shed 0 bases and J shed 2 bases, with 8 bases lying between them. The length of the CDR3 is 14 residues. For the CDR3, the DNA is TGTGCCAGCAGCTTAGCCCAAACCGCCTACGAGCAGTACTTC. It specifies CASSLAQTAYEQYF.

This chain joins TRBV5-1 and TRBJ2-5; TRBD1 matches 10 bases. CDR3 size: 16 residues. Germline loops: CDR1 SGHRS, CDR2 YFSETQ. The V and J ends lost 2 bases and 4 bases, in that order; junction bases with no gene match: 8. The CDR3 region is CASSFGTGVGGETQYF. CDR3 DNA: TGCGCCAGCAGCTTCGGGACAGGGGTTGGTGGAGAGACCCAGTACTTC.

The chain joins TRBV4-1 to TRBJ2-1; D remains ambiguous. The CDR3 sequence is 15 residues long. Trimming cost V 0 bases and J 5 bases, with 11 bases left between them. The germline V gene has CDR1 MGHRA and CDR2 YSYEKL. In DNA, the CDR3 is TGCGCCAGCAGCCAAGATTATAACCCGGACAATGAGCAGTTCTTC. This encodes CASSQDYNPDNEQFF.

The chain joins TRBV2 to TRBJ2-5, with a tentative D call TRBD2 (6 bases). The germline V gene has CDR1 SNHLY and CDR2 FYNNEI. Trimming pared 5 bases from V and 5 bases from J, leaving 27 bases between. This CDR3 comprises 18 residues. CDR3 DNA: TGTGCCAGCAGTCCCCCCCGGATGGGGGGTTCGTCTTCGGAGACCCAGTACTTC. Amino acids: CASSPPRMGGSSSETQYF.

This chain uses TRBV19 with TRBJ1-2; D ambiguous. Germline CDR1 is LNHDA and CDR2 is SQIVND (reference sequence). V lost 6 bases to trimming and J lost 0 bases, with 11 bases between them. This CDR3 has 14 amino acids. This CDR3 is CASSGGISNYGYTF. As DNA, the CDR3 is TGTGCCAGTAGCGGAGGGATATCTAACTATGGCTACACCTTC.

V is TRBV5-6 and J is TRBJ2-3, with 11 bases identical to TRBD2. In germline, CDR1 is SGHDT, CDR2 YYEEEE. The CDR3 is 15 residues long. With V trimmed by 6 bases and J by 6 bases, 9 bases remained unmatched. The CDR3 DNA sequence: TGTGCCAGCATACGTAGCGGGGGGGCAGATGATACGCAGTATTTT. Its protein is CASIRSGGADDTQYF.

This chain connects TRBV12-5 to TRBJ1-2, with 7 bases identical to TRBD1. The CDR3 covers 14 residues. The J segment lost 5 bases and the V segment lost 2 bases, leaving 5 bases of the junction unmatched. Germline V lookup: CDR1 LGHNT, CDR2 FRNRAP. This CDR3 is CASGLTGQPYGYTF. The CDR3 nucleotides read TGTGCTAGTGGTTTGACGGGACAGCCATATGGCTACACCTTC.

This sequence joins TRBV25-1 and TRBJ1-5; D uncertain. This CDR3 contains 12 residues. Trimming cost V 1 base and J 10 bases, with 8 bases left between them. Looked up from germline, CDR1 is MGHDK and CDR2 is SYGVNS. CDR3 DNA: TGTGCCAGCAGTGAATCCGGGTTACCCCAGCATTTT. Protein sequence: CASSESGLPQHF. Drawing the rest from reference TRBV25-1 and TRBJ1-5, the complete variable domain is EADIYQTPRYLVIGTGKKITLECSQTMGHDKMYWYQQDPGMELHLIHYSYGVNSTEKGDLSSESTVSRIRTEHFPLTLESARPSHTSQYLCASSESGLPQHFGDGTRLSIL.